The T cell receptor (beta chain) under discussion was sequenced for a study of tumor-infiltrating lymphocytes in localized non-small cell lung cancer. Germline loops: CDR1 SEHNR, CDR2 FQNEAQ (reference sequence). The CDR3 extends over 12 amino acids. V lost 1 base to trimming and J lost 9 bases, with 7 bases between them. Data came from immunoSEQ multiplex PCR; TCRdb stores just in-frame clones and leaves some out. This sample yields more than 10,000 clones, of which 68% are seen a single time; 9% to 9.5% belongs to the top ten. The rearrangement uses TRBV7-9 and TRBJ2-1, with D unclear. The sequenced material came from lung tumor tissue. The sequence came from a human donor with non-small cell lung cancer. In DNA form, the CDR3 reads TGTGCCAGCAGCTTAGTTGCTACTGAGCAGTTCTTC. It is translated as CASSLVATEQFF.